These 32 T cell receptor beta chains were sequenced from one sample in a study of siplizumab effects on memory and regulatory T cells. TCRdb's copy holds only in-frame clones and misses some; the assay was immunoSEQ multiplex PCR. The repertoire holds 95,000 to 100,000 clones, with 85% to 95% as singletons. Sequencing input: non-Treg CD4+ T cells sorted from blood. Receptors were obtained from a human donor in good health.

This chain uses TRBV7-9 with TRBJ1-1, with a possible D match to TRBD1 (5 bases). CDR1 and CDR2 from the germline V gene are SEHNR and FQNEAQ (reference sequence). The CDR3 runs to 14 residues. Trimming took 1 base from V and 4 from J, leaving 10 bases between them. The CDR3 DNA reads as TGTGCCAGCAGCTTAGTGCAGGGTCCCACTGAAGCTTTCTTT. It translates to CASSLVQGPTEAFF.

This clone was detected only once. The J gene is TRBJ1-2, the V gene TRBV6-5; perhaps TRBD1 as D (5 bases). Trimming left V 8 bases short and J 8 bases short, with 9 bases between. Per the germline V gene, CDR1 is MNHEY and CDR2 is SVGAGI. The CDR3 contains 10 residues. CDR3 sequence reads: CASRRGGYTF. In nucleotides, the CDR3 is TGTGCCAGCCGGCGGGGGGGCTACACCTTC.

The chain is built from TRBV19 and TRBJ1-5; possible D gene TRBD1, 6 bases. The CDR3 length is 17 residues. Trimming removed 1 base at V and 0 bases at J, with 13 bases between. In germline, CDR1 is LNHDA, CDR2 SQIVND (reference sequence). CDR3 region: CASSIVGTLVSNQPQHF. The CDR3, as DNA: TGTGCCAGTAGTATAGTCGGGACACTAGTTAGCAATCAGCCCCAGCATTTT.

This clone was found once. This chain uses TRBV4-2 with TRBJ2-6; D call uncertain. The CDR3 totals 18 residues. Trimming left V 0 bases short and J 1 base short, with 13 bases between. Germline CDR1 and CDR2: LGHNA and YNFKEQ. Here the CDR3 reads CASSQESRARSGANVLTF. In DNA form, the CDR3 reads TGTGCCAGCAGCCAAGAATCTCGGGCCAGGTCTGGGGCCAACGTCCTGACTTTC.

The J gene is TRBJ2-1, the V gene TRBV6-5; 7 bases map to TRBD2. The CDR3 sequence is 15 residues long. The V gene's germline CDR1 is MNHEY and CDR2 SVGAGI. With 6 bases clipped from V and 0 bases from J, the junction kept 5 bases outside the gene matches. Written as DNA, the CDR3 is TGTGCCAGCAGGAAAGCGGGACCCTCCTACAATGAGCAGTTCTTC. Its translation: CASRKAGPSYNEQFF.

The chain combines TRBV28 with TRBJ1-2, with D unclear. The germline V gene has CDR1 MDHEN and CDR2 SYDVKM. There are 14 residues in the CDR3. Trimming took off 1 base at V and 3 bases at J, with 9 bases between the two ends. The CDR3 DNA follows: TGTGCCAGCAGTTTATCTCGGGCAGACTATGGCTACACCTTC. Amino acid sequence: CASSLSRADYGYTF.

The DNA for the CDR3 is TGTGCCTGGAGTAAAATACGGACTAGCGGTATCACAGATACGCAGTATTTT. It translates to CAWSKIRTSGITDTQYF. V usage is TRBV30 and J usage is TRBJ2-3, with 10 bases aligning to TRBD2. V shed 2 bases and J 2 bases; nucleotides not matched to a gene: 10. Germline V lookup: CDR1 GTSNPN, CDR2 SVGIG (reference sequence). The CDR3 totals 17 residues.

The V gene is TRBV5-1, the J gene TRBJ2-3; 8 bases map to TRBD2. The CDR3 has 17 residues. V trimming: 2 bases; J trimming: 2 bases; junction bases outside the gene matches: 10. Germline loops: CDR1 SGHRS, CDR2 YFSETQ. DNA of the CDR3: TGCGCCAGCAGCTTCGGGTGGACTAGCACGAACACAGATACGCAGTATTTT. Its protein is CASSFGWTSTNTDTQYF.

The chain uses TRBV6-5 and TRBJ1-1; D uncertain. Germline values: CDR1 MNHEY, CDR2 SVGAGI. The V and J ends lost 7 bases and 1 base respectively, with 16 bases between them. CDR3 length: 15 amino acids. CDR3 in DNA: TGTGCCAGCACCAAGTCAATTAACAGGAACACTGAAGCTTTCTTT. Its protein is CASTKSINRNTEAFF.

V gene TRBV25-1 combines with J gene TRBJ2-1, with 8 nucleotides matching TRBD2. J lost 9 bases, V lost 4 bases, and 8 bases had no gene match. This CDR3 comprises 14 residues. Germline lookup yields CDR1 MGHDK and CDR2 SYGVNS. CDR3 amino acids: CASSGGTRHTEQFF. CDR3 bases: TGTGCCAGCAGTGGGGGGACTAGGCACACTGAGCAGTTCTTC.

CDR3 in DNA: TGTGCCAGCAGCCTCCGTCGGGGGAGTAATGAAAAACTGTTTTTT. Amino acid sequence: CASSLRRGSNEKLFF. V and J are TRBV7-2 and TRBJ1-4, with D maybe TRBD1 (5 bases). The CDR3 consists of 15 residues. The ends were cut back, 5 bases at V and 4 bases at J, with 14 bases in the middle. The germline CDR1 and CDR2 sequences are SGHTA and FQGNSA.

The chain joins TRBV28 to TRBJ2-5; D may correspond to TRBD1 or TRBD2 (7 bases each). There are 17 residues in the CDR3. The V gene lost 3 bases and the J gene lost 1 base, with 18 bases spanning the gap. CDR1 is MDHEN and CDR2 is SYDVKM in the germline V gene. The CDR3 sequence is CASSFGGGRQGQETQYF. CDR3 nucleotide sequence: TGTGCCAGCAGTTTTGGGGGGGGGCGACAGGGCCAAGAGACCCAGTACTTC.

The CDR3 sequence is CASSIGFAGGSNEQFF. Written as DNA, the CDR3 is TGTGCCAGTAGTATCGGGTTTGCGGGAGGGAGCAATGAGCAGTTCTTC. The chain uses TRBV19 and TRBJ2-1; 9 bases map to TRBD2. Germline values: CDR1 LNHDA, CDR2 SQIVND (reference sequence). The CDR3 has 16 residues. J gave up 6 bases and V 3 bases, and 9 bases lay outside the gene matches.

The rearrangement links TRBV27 to TRBJ2-1, with D uncertain. CDR1 and CDR2 (germline): MNHEY, SMNVEV (reference sequence). The CDR3 contains 15 residues. The V and J ends lost 1 base and 0 bases respectively, with 7 bases between them. The CDR3 here is CASSLWVYSYNEQFF. CDR3 bases: TGTGCCAGCAGTTTATGGGTTTACTCCTACAATGAGCAGTTCTTC.

The chain is built from TRBV4-1 and TRBJ2-2; 10 bases align to TRBD2. V shed 4 bases, J shed 4 bases, and the junction held 15 bases outside the gene matches. CDR3 length: 19 amino acids. Germline V CDR1 and CDR2: MGHRA, YSYEKL. CDR3 bases: TGCGCCAGCAGCCGCCCTATACGAGCGGGAGGGCCGAGCACCGGGGAGCTGTTTTTT. Its translation: CASSRPIRAGGPSTGELFF.

The V call is TRBV7-2, the J call TRBJ2-5, with D maybe TRBD1 (5 bases). The CDR3 contains 15 residues. Germline V gene sequence: CDR1 SGHTA, CDR2 FQGNSA. The V end was cut by 6 bases, the J end by 1 base, with 15 bases between. CDR3 loop: CASSPFGAAQETQYF. The CDR3 DNA reads as TGTGCCAGCAGTCCCTTTGGGGCGGCCCAAGAGACCCAGTACTTC.

The chain combines TRBV4-1 with TRBJ2-3; no clear D gene. Germline assignment: CDR1 MGHRA and CDR2 YSYEKL. V lost 1 base to trimming and J lost 3 bases, with 11 bases between them. The CDR3 extends over 15 amino acids. The CDR3 DNA reads TGCGCCAGCAGCCAAGTTGGGTCTATAACAGATACGCAGTATTTT. The encoded protein is CASSQVGSITDTQYF.

The rearrangement uses TRBV5-4 and TRBJ2-1, with TRBD2 identical over 10 bases. J lost 6 bases, V lost 4 bases, and 7 bases had no gene match. CDR1 is SGHNT, CDR2 YYREEE, per germline (reference sequence). The CDR3 length is 15 residues. The DNA for the CDR3 is TGTGCCAGCAGCCCCGGGACTAGCGAGGCCAATGAGCAGTTCTTC. Translating it yields CASSPGTSEANEQFF.

The V and J genes are TRBV5-4 and TRBJ2-3; 7 positions match TRBD2. The CDR3 is 16 residues long. J gave up 0 bases and V 0 bases, and 4 bases lay outside the gene matches. Germline loops: CDR1 SGHNT, CDR2 YYREEE (reference sequence). The CDR3 DNA reads TGTGCCAGCAGCTTGGCGGGGGGACCGAGCACAGATACGCAGTATTTT. Translation: CASSLAGGPSTDTQYF.

The V and J genes are TRBV30 and TRBJ1-6, with D perhaps TRBD1 (6 bases). V lost 5 bases, J lost 7 bases, and 12 bases lay in between. Germline loops: CDR1 GTSNPN, CDR2 SVGIG (reference sequence). The CDR3 runs 13 residues. Here the CDR3 DNA reads TGTGCCTGGGCCCGGCAGGGGAATTCACCCCTCCACTTT. It encodes CAWARQGNSPLHF. The whole variable domain, filled in from reference TRBV30 and TRBJ1-6, reads SQTIHQWPATLVQPVGSPLSLECTVEGTSNPNLYWYRQAAGRGLQLLFYSVGIGQISSEVPQNLSASRPQDRQFILSSKKLLLSDSGFYLCAWARQGNSPLHFGNGTRLTVT.

This chain links TRBV15 with TRBJ2-5; 10 bases agree with TRBD2. With 0 bases clipped from V and 4 bases from J, the junction kept 14 bases outside the gene matches. The CDR3 sequence is 19 residues long. CDR1 LNHNV and CDR2 YYDKDF come from the germline V gene (reference sequence). The CDR3 sequence is CATSRDPASGSGRGETQYF. CDR3 sequence (DNA): TGTGCCACCAGCAGAGATCCGGCTAGCGGGAGTGGAAGAGGAGAGACCCAGTACTTC.

V and J are TRBV30 and TRBJ2-5; weak D call: TRBD2 (7 bases). Trimming took off 0 bases at V and 4 bases at J, with 9 bases between the two ends. The CDR3 has 13 amino acids. Germline V CDR1 and CDR2: GTSNPN, SVGIG (reference sequence). The CDR3 region has the DNA TGTGCCTGGAGTGTGGGGGGGGCAGAGACCCAGTACTTC. It yields the protein CAWSVGGAETQYF.

The genes are TRBV7-6 and TRBJ2-2; perhaps TRBD1 as D (6 bases). The V gene's germline CDR1 is SGHVS and CDR2 FNYEAQ. V was clipped by 5 bases and J by 2 bases, with 12 bases between them. This CDR3 is 15 amino acids long. The DNA for the CDR3 is TGTGCCAGCAGCCAGCAGGGGTATAACACCGGGGAGCTGTTTTTT. Amino acids: CASSQQGYNTGELFF.

The chain recombines TRBV15 with TRBJ2-5, with 7 positions matching TRBD1. With 5 bases clipped from V and 4 bases from J, the junction kept 7 bases outside the gene matches. This CDR3 spans 14 amino acids. Germline V lookup: CDR1 LNHNV, CDR2 YYDKDF (reference sequence). In nucleotides, the CDR3 is TGTGCCACCAGCGTGAACAGGGGTAGAGAGACCCAGTACTTC. Translated, it gives CATSVNRGRETQYF.

The gene calls are TRBV30 and TRBJ1-3; a possible D gene is TRBD1 (6 bases). V dropped 2 bases and J dropped 0 bases, with 8 bases sitting between them. The CDR3 extends over 14 amino acids. Germline loops: CDR1 GTSNPN, CDR2 SVGIG (reference sequence). This chain's CDR3 is CAWSRDISGNTIYF. Here the CDR3 DNA reads TGTGCCTGGAGTAGGGACATCTCTGGAAACACCATATATTTT.

To note about this clone: This specimen includes other DNA sequences encoding the same CDR3. The chain has TRBV7-9 and TRBJ2-3; D is perhaps TRBD1 (5 bases). The CDR3 is made up of 14 amino acids. V was pared by 1 base and J by 0 bases, with 5 bases between. Germline CDR1 is SEHNR and CDR2 is FQNEAQ (reference sequence). The CDR3 bases are TGTGCCAGCAGCTTAGAGGGGAGCACAGATACGCAGTATTTT. The encoded protein is CASSLEGSTDTQYF.

This chain joins TRBV28 and TRBJ1-2, with unresolved D. Deletions cut 4 bases from V and 8 bases from J, with 11 bases between. This CDR3 has 12 residues. CDR1 is MDHEN and CDR2 is SYDVKM in the germline V gene. CDR3 residues: CASSSTSGGYTF. The CDR3 bases are TGTGCCAGCAGTTCTACTTCGGGAGGCTACACCTTC.

This chain joins TRBV4-2 and TRBJ2-3; 7 nucleotides align to TRBD1. V lost 4 bases and J lost 1; bases outside the gene matches: 11. The CDR3 extends over 17 amino acids. Germline CDR1 reads LGHNA; CDR2 reads YNFKEQ. CDR3 coding DNA: TGTGCCAGCAGCCCCGGGACAGTGACCAGTGGCACAGATACGCAGTATTTT. Encoded protein: CASSPGTVTSGTDTQYF.

This chain connects TRBV5-1 to TRBJ1-5, with 12 positions matching TRBD1. The CDR3 covers 18 residues. The V and J ends lost 2 bases and 2 bases, in that order; junction bases with no gene match: 8. Germline CDR1 SGHRS, CDR2 YFSETQ. The CDR3 DNA is TGCGCCAGCAGCTTAGGGACAGGGGGCTGGCTGGGCAATCAGCCCCAGCATTTT. Amino acids: CASSLGTGGWLGNQPQHF.

The chain carries TRBV6-5 and TRBJ2-6; unclear D gene. V lost 4 bases, J lost 2 bases, and 6 bases lay in between. The CDR3 spans 14 residues. CDR1 and CDR2 from the germline V gene are MNHEY and SVGAGI. In nucleotides, the CDR3 is TGTGCCAGCAGTTCACGTCCTGGGGCCAACGTCCTGACTTTC. Encoded protein: CASSSRPGANVLTF.

This clone was observed once. This sequence joins TRBV6-5 and TRBJ2-2, with TRBD2 matching 10 bases. The germline V gene encodes CDR1 MNHEY and CDR2 SVGAGI. The CDR3 spans 15 residues. The V segment lost 0 bases and the J segment 7 bases; nucleotides outside the gene matches: 2. In nucleotides, the CDR3 is TGTGCCAGCAGTTACTCGTCTAGCGGGGGCGGGGAGCTGTTTTTT. Amino acid sequence: CASSYSSSGGGELFF.

CDR3 region: CASPPGTSGRSYNEQFF. As DNA, the CDR3 is TGTGCCAGCCCACCTGGGACTAGTGGCCGCTCCTACAATGAGCAGTTCTTC. The V and J genes are TRBV6-4 and TRBJ2-1; 8 nucleotides line up with TRBD2. V gave up 8 bases and J gave up 0 bases; unmatched junction bases: 12. Germline CDR1 reads MRHNA; CDR2 reads SNTAGT. This CDR3 spans 17 amino acids.